This is a list of T cell receptor beta chains from one sample in a study of tumor and adjacent non-tumor tissue in lung cancer. TCRdb fed the multiplex PCR reads into MiXCR, producing one record per CDR3 protein. The sample records 81,000 or so distinct CDR3 sequences, about four fifths being singletons. Sample: distant non-tumor lung tissue. The receptors stem from a man aged 55 to 70 with non-small cell lung cancer. The CDR3 runs from the conserved cysteine through the conserved F or W. Fields, in order: J gene, clone size, V gene, CDR3 protein. Size tells how often a clone was seen (once, few, many) or the class of an expanded clone, and some rows leave it out.

TRBJ2-2 | NA | TRBV6-1 | CASSEVQPTGDLFF
TRBJ1-1 | NA | TRBV5-1 | CASSEQGAGTEAFF
TRBJ1-6 | NA | TRBV6-5 | CAITYTTGTDSPLQF
TRBJ2-5 | NA | TRBV5-4 | CASIGGPKETQYF
TRBJ2-1 | NA | TRBV11-3 | CVSSLVGTSGRENQFF
TRBJ1-2 | NA | TRBV11-2 | CASSSSTAADYGYTF
TRBJ1-2 | medium-sized | TRBV29-1 | CSVPTASYGYTF
TRBJ2-7 | NA | TRBV9 | CANSALLAGMEEQYF
TRBJ2-3 | NA | TRBV7-8 | CTSSLRENIDTQYF
TRBJ2-3 | NA | TRBV5-4 | CASPSPGNRTDTQYF
TRBJ2-3 | NA | TRBV11-3 | CASSFVKGARDTQYF
TRBJ1-1 | NA | TRBV11-1 | CASSTQEGTEALF
TRBJ1-2 | few | TRBV11-2 | CASTMGGFGYGYTF
TRBJ1-5 | NA | TRBV20-1 | CSARAERENQPQHF
TRBJ2-7 | NA | TRBV11-3 | CACSPRRPYEHYF
TRBJ2-7 | once | TRBV6-1 | CASSDIGTGVSYEQYF
TRBJ2-5 | NA | TRBV11-3 | CAISITGEETQYF
TRBJ1-5 | NA | TRBV6-1 | CASSVPPNGQPQHF
TRBJ1-1 | NA | TRBV29-1 | CSVKGPMNTEAFF
TRBJ2-1 | once | TRBV11-1 | CASSLELAHNEQFF
TRBJ2-1 | NA | TRBV11-1 | CASGVYGTGCEQFF
TRBJ2-2 | many | TRBV11-3 | CASSQAGFRLRGTGELFF